The 16 T cell receptor beta chains reported below all come from one sample, sequenced in a study of shared clonotypes between healthy human individuals. The table came from immunoSEQ multiplex PCR; TCRdb's copy has only in-frame clones and leaves some out. Of roughly 2.2 million clones in the sample, less than 95% were seen once. Sequenced: naive CD4+ T cells from PBMCs. Subset meaning: CD45RA+ positively selected. The receptor set was obtained from a man between 18 and 35 years old in good health. Some clones in this sample may be carry-over from other donors' samples.

The rearrangement uses TRBV2 and TRBJ2-7; D uncertain. The CDR3 has 12 amino acids. Per germline, CDR1 SNHLY and CDR2 FYNNEI. V was pared by 4 bases and J by 4 bases, with 8 bases between. DNA of the CDR3: TGTGCCAGCAGTGGGAATAGGTACGAGCAGTACTTC. This gives the protein CASSGNRYEQYF. The variable domain in full, completed from reference TRBV2 and TRBJ2-7, reads EPEVTQTPSHQVTQMGQEVILRCVPISNHLYFYWYRQILGQKVEFLVSFYNNEISEKSEIFDDQFSVERPDGSNFTLKIRSTKLEDSAMYFCASSGNRYEQYFGPGTRLTVT.

This sequence joins TRBV29-1 and TRBJ1-2; tentatively, D is TRBD1 (6 bases). There are 11 residues in the CDR3. Germline V CDR1 and CDR2: SQVTM, ANQGSEA. With 4 bases removed from V and 8 bases from J, the gap between germline ends came to 11 bases. The CDR3 here is CSVGTGQGYTF. In DNA, the CDR3 is TGCAGCGTTGGCACAGGGCAAGGCTACACCTTC.

A note on this clone: This sample also contains other DNA sequences that code for the same CDR3. The V gene is TRBV5-4, the J gene TRBJ2-3; D remains unclear. V lost 0 bases to trimming and J lost 0 bases, with 5 bases between them. Germline CDR1 reads SGHNT; CDR2 reads YYREEE (reference sequence). The CDR3 runs 14 residues. The CDR3 DNA reads as TGTGCCAGCAGCTTGGTTGGCAGCACAGATACGCAGTATTTT. Translation gives CASSLVGSTDTQYF.

The rearrangement joins TRBV19 to TRBJ2-3; D is uncertain. In germline, CDR1 is LNHDA, CDR2 SQIVND (reference sequence). This CDR3 region has 16 residues. The V end was cut by 2 bases, the J end by 6 bases, with 18 bases between. The CDR3 loop reads CASSILFVGSGDTQYF. The CDR3 DNA reads TGTGCCAGTAGTATATTGTTTGTGGGAAGTGGGGATACGCAGTATTTT.

V gene TRBV15 combines with J gene TRBJ2-6; D unclear. The CDR3 contains 12 residues. Germline V lookup: CDR1 LNHNV, CDR2 YYDKDF (reference sequence). V lost 1 base, J lost 6 bases, and 1 base lay in between. Here the CDR3 DNA reads TGTGCCACCAGCAGAGCGGCCAACGTCCTGACTTTC. It encodes CATSRAANVLTF.

CDR3: CASSSPGAGTNEKLFF. The CDR3 nucleotides read TGTGCCAGCAGTTCCCCGGGGGCAGGAACTAATGAAAAACTGTTTTTT. The chain has TRBV28 and TRBJ1-4, with a tentative D call TRBD1 (6 bases). Trimming removed 4 bases from V and 1 base from J, with 13 bases in between. The CDR3 has 16 residues. Germline V gene lookup returns CDR1 MDHEN and CDR2 SYDVKM. Filled out from reference TRBV28 and TRBJ1-4, the complete variable domain reads DVKVTQSSRYLVKRTGEKVFLECVQDMDHENMFWYRQDPGLGLRLIYFSYDVKMKEKGDIPEGYSVSREKKERFSLILESASTNQTSMYLCASSSPGAGTNEKLFFGSGTQLSVL.

This rearrangement joins TRBV2 to TRBJ1-3, with 7 bases identical to TRBD1. CDR1 and CDR2 from the germline V gene are SNHLY and FYNNEI. Trimming took 7 bases from V and 2 from J; bases not matched to a gene: 5. The CDR3 contains 14 residues. CDR3 DNA: TGTGCCAGCATCTCAGGGACAGCTGGAAACACCATATATTTT. Its protein product is CASISGTAGNTIYF.

V usage is TRBV5-8 and J usage is TRBJ1-5; tentative D call: TRBD1 (5 bases). The ends were cut back, 2 bases at V and 6 bases at J, with 12 bases in the middle. Germline V CDR1 and CDR2: SGHTS, YDEGEE. The length of the CDR3 is 14 residues. Here the CDR3 reads CASSFVQQGQPQHF. The CDR3 DNA follows: TGTGCCAGCAGCTTCGTACAGCAGGGTCAGCCCCAGCATTTT.

The chain is built from TRBV7-9 and TRBJ2-2, with 8 bases lining up with TRBD2. V gave up 6 bases and J gave up 5 bases; unmatched junction bases: 11. Germline V gives CDR1 SEHNR, CDR2 FQNEAQ (reference sequence). The CDR3 has 16 residues. CDR3: CASSLLAVLRTGELFF. As DNA, the CDR3 is TGTGCCAGCAGTTTACTAGCGGTCCTGCGGACCGGGGAGCTGTTTTTT. Full variable domain (rest looked up from reference TRBV7-9 and TRBJ2-2): DTGVSQNPRHKITKRGQNVTFRCDPISEHNRLYWYRQTLGQGPEFLTYFQNEAQLEKSRLLSDRFSAERPKGSFSTLEIQRTEQGDSAMYLCASSLLAVLRTGELFFGEGSRLTVL.

The CDR3 bases are TGTGCCAGCAGCAAAGGGACAGGGCGATCTCTTTACTCCTACGAGCAGTACTTC. Translation gives CASSKGTGRSLYSYEQYF. The chain recombines TRBV21-1 with TRBJ2-7; the table's D call TRBD1 went unverified against the DNA. TRBV21-1 is given as a pseudogene. CDR3 length equals 18 residues.

The chain couples TRBV30 to TRBJ2-3; D is possibly TRBD2 (6 bases). The CDR3 extends over 13 amino acids. Trimming left V 2 bases short and J 8 bases short, with 14 bases between. Germline assignment: CDR1 GTSNPN and CDR2 SVGIG (reference sequence). The CDR3 region is CAWSRLAAGTQYF. CDR3 in DNA: TGTGCCTGGAGTAGATTAGCGGCGGGTACGCAGTATTTT.

The chain links TRBV5-1 to TRBJ2-3; D is uncertain. This CDR3 spans 15 amino acids. Germline V gene lookup returns CDR1 SGHRS and CDR2 YFSETQ. V lost 7 bases and J 3 bases, leaving 18 bases between the germline ends. This CDR3 is CASAWTPTITDTQYF. CDR3 DNA sequence: TGCGCCAGCGCCTGGACCCCTACCATAACAGATACGCAGTATTTT.

This chain connects TRBV28 to TRBJ1-2; TRBD1 might be the D (6 bases). The CDR3 has 14 residues. The V end was cut by 1 base, the J end by 5 bases, with 11 bases between. The germline CDR1 and CDR2 sequences are MDHEN and SYDVKM. CDR3 in DNA: TGTGCCAGCAGTTTATATGTAGGGGGGTATGGCTACACCTTC. Its protein is CASSLYVGGYGYTF.

This chain uses TRBV5-1 with TRBJ2-3; tentatively, D is TRBD2 (5 bases). The length of the CDR3 is 16 residues. V lost 0 bases, J lost 3 bases, and 14 bases lay in between. CDR1 and CDR2 from the germline V gene are SGHRS and YFSETQ. In DNA form, the CDR3 reads TGCGCCAGCAGCTTGGAGGGCGGGTATAAGACAGATACGCAGTATTTT. Amino acid sequence: CASSLEGGYKTDTQYF.

This chain connects TRBV7-9 to TRBJ2-2; 8 bases agree with TRBD2. CDR3 length: 16 residues. Germline V gene lookup returns CDR1 SEHNR and CDR2 FQNEAQ (reference sequence). Unmatched junction bases numbered 6, after V lost 3 bases and J lost 3 bases. The CDR3 DNA is TGTGCCAGCAGCTTTCGGGAGGGCCGGGACACCGGGGAGCTGTTTTTT. Amino acid sequence: CASSFREGRDTGELFF.

CDR3 loop: CASSFGGAGDEQYF. CDR3 coding DNA: TGTGCCAGCAGCTTCGGGGGGGCTGGCGACGAGCAGTACTTC. The chain couples TRBV5-4 to TRBJ2-7; TRBD2 matches at 8 bases. Unmatched junction bases numbered 6, after V lost 2 bases and J lost 5 bases. Germline V gives CDR1 SGHNT, CDR2 YYREEE (reference sequence). The CDR3 has 14 residues. Together with reference TRBV5-4 and TRBJ2-7, the CDR3 gives the full variable domain: ETGVTQSPTHLIKTRGQQVTLRCSSQSGHNTVSWYQQALGQGPQFIFQYYREEENGRGNFPPRFSGLQFPNYSSELNVNALELDDSALYLCASSFGGAGDEQYFGPGTRLTVT.